This T cell receptor beta chain was captured in a study of blood T cell repertoires in COVID-19. As for the study in general: Italy, Spain and the United States were the sources of the convalescent and acute COVID-19 samples. T cells, B-cell-depleted T cells, or PBMCs supplied cDNA or gDNA.

The CDR3 is 15 amino acids. The germline V gene encodes CDR1 MNHEY and CDR2 SMNVEV (reference sequence). With V trimmed by 3 bases and J by 7 bases, 8 bases remained unmatched. As originally analysed: Amplification from reference gene primers served as the basis for estimated nucleated cell counts. Using immunoSEQ multiplex PCR, the repertoire was profiled, and TCRdb retains in-frame clones only, with some absent. The DNA was the basis for D and trimming; V, J and clone size are from that table. The data hold about 160,000 clones, with 70% to 85% observed a single time. This clonotype was obtained from a woman older than 75 with acute or convalescent COVID-19. Material: peripheral blood. This chain uses TRBV27 with TRBJ2-2; TRBD2 agrees at 7 bases. The chain's CDR3 is CASSFDSSGGGELFF. The CDR3 DNA follows: TGTGCCAGCAGTTTCGACTCCTCGGGGGGCGGGGAGCTGTTTTTT.